A selection of T cell receptor beta chains follows, all from one sample in a study of CD8 T cells in Susac syndrome. A single record per CDR3 protein comes from TCRdb applying MiXCR to the immunoSEQ multiplex PCR reads. The sample lists 130,000 to 150,000 distinct CDR3 sequences; 90% to 95% were seen once. Sample: CD8+ T cells from PBMCs. The receptors originated from a human donor in good health. CDR3s include the opening cysteine and the closing phenylalanine or tryptophan. Each record gives: D gene, V gene, clone size, J gene, CDR3 DNA, CDR3 protein. A D gene is named only where the DNA matches it firmly. A clone size is listed for some rows: how often the clone was seen (once, few, many), or a class if it is expanded.

>-|TRBV9|-|TRBJ2-2
TGTGCCAGCAGCCCCGCCGGAGGAGACACCGGGGAGCTGTTTTTT
CASSPAGGDTGELFF
>-|TRBV20-1|-|TRBJ2-7
TGCAGTACTTCCGGGACGAGGTCCTACGAGCAGTACTTC
CSTSGTRSYEQYF
>-|TRBV6-5|once|TRBJ1-5
TGTGCCAGCAGCCCGACTACGGCAGTGGGTCAGCCCCAGCATTTT
CASSPTTAVGQPQHF
>-|TRBV30|-|TRBJ1-4
TGTGCCTGGAGTACTGGGATGGATGAAAAACTGTTTTTT
CAWSTGMDEKLFF
>TRBD2|TRBV27|-|TRBJ2-7
TGTGCCAGCAGTTGGGCGGGAGACTCCTACGAGCAGTACTTC
CASSWAGDSYEQYF
>-|TRBV4-2|-|TRBJ1-1
TGTGCCAGCAGCCAAGTTCAGGGATGGACTGAAGCTTTCTTT
CASSQVQGWTEAFF
>TRBD1|TRBV9|-|TRBJ1-1
TGTGCCAGCAGCGTCGGACAGGGGAGCACTGAAGCTTTCTTT
CASSVGQGSTEAFF
>TRBD2|TRBV4-2|-|TRBJ2-2
TGTGCCAGCAGCCACCAGGGGGGCGGGAGGGGTGCGAACACCGGGGAGCTGTTTTTT
CASSHQGGGRGANTGELFF
>TRBD2|TRBV2|-|TRBJ2-1
TGTGCCAGCAGTTACCTAGCGGGAGGGTACAATGAGCAGTTCTTC
CASSYLAGGYNEQFF
>-|TRBV27|once|TRBJ1-2
TGTGCCAGCAGTTTGGGAGGACATCCTAACTATGGCTACACCTTC
CASSLGGHPNYGYTF
>TRBD2|TRBV12-3/TRBV12-4|-|TRBJ2-5
TGTGCCAGCAGTTTAACGGGAGGGGAAGAGACCCAGTACTTC
CASSLTGGEETQYF
>-|TRBV7-8|-|TRBJ1-5
TGTGCCAGCAGCCCTCCAGGGGTTTATCAGCCCCAGCATTTT
CASSPPGVYQPQHF
>-|TRBV20-1|once|TRBJ1-5
TGCAGTGCTAGAGTTCTGGGGAATCAGCCCCAGCATTTT
CSARVLGNQPQHF
>-|TRBV7-6|-|TRBJ1-5
TGTGCCAGCAGCATCGGGACCCAAGGCCAGCCCCAGCATTTT
CASSIGTQGQPQHF
>-|TRBV15|-|TRBJ2-5
TGTGCCACCAGCAGAGTCGGGGCAGGGACGACGGAGACCCAGTACTTC
CATSRVGAGTTETQYF